A selection of T cell receptor beta chains follows, all from one sample in a study of T cell clonotyping in hematopoietic cell transplantation. Measured with immunoSEQ multiplex PCR; TCRdb has only the in-frame clones, and not every one. The sample holds fewer than 50,000 clones, roughly 94% seen once. Sample: peripheral blood mononuclear cells. These receptor sequences come from a woman between 50 and 59 years old in good health. Some clones in this sample may be carry-over from other donors' samples. The CDR3 runs from the conserved cysteine through the conserved F or W. D genes are given only for firm matches. Clone size, where shown, is once, few, many, or a class for clones that have expanded.

TRBV4-3	TRBJ1-2	NA	NA	CASSQVHRVDYGYTF	TGCGCCAGCAGCCAAGTTCACAGGGTGGACTATGGCTACACCTTC
TRBV7-9	TRBJ1-3	NA	NA	CASSLVVQAFGNTIYF	TGTGCCAGCAGCTTAGTGGTACAGGCGTTTGGAAACACCATATATTTT
TRBV28	TRBJ1-5	NA	NA	CASRVIPRRGGEQPQHF	TGTGCCAGCCGGGTAATTCCCCGTCGGGGGGGAGAACAGCCCCAGCATTTT
TRBV19	TRBJ2-7	NA	once	CASSPIYRASYEQYF	TGTGCCAGTAGTCCCATTTACAGGGCCTCCTACGAGCAGTACTTC
TRBV2	TRBJ1-5	NA	NA	CASRSGSNQPQHF	TGTGCCAGCAGAAGTGGTAGCAATCAGCCCCAGCATTTT
TRBV10-1	TRBJ1-2	NA	NA	CAGGLRDYGYTF	TGCGCCGGGGGCTTAAGGGACTATGGCTACACCTTC
TRBV2	TRBJ1-1	TRBD1	few	CASTSWTGPSTEAFF	TGTGCCAGCACATCATGGACAGGGCCGAGCACTGAAGCTTTCTTT
TRBV12-2	TRBJ1-2	NA	NA	CASRLHTKPGQGDGYTF	TGTGCAAGTCGCCTACACACAAAACCGGGACAGGGTGATGGCTACACCTTC
TRBV2	TRBJ1-5	NA	once	CASSRDINQPQHF	TGTGCCAGCAGCCGGGACATCAATCAGCCCCAGCATTTT
TRBV6-1	TRBJ1-2	NA	NA	CASSEDPQSYRYTF	TGTGCCAGCAGTGAAGACCCTCAGAGCTATCGCTACACCTTC
TRBV5-6	TRBJ2-7	NA	NA	CASRVAGTEYYEQYF	TGTGCCAGCAGGGTCGCTGGGACGGAATACTACGAGCAGTACTTC
TRBV5-1	TRBJ1-2	TRBD1	NA	CASSLVQGADGYTF	TGCGCCAGCAGCTTAGTACAGGGGGCGGATGGCTACACCTTC
TRBV7-8	TRBJ1-1	TRBD1	NA	CASRTGGYTEAFF	TGTGCCAGCAGAACAGGGGGCTACACTGAAGCTTTCTTT
TRBV27	TRBJ2-6	NA	NA	CASSRRPSSGANVLTF	TGTGCCAGCAGCCGGCGCCCCAGTTCTGGGGCCAACGTCCTGACTTTC
TRBV19	TRBJ1-5	NA	NA	CASSTRRQKLNQPQHF	TGTGCCAGTAGTACTCGGAGACAGAAACTTAATCAGCCCCAGCATTTT
TRBV11-2	TRBJ1-3	NA	NA	CASSRTGNSGNTIYF	TGTGCCAGCAGCCGCACAGGGAACTCTGGAAACACCATATATTTT
TRBV2	TRBJ1-2	NA	NA	CASSPMSYGYTF	TGTGCCAGCAGTCCCATGTCCTATGGCTACACCTTC
TRBV5-6	TRBJ2-7	TRBD1	NA	CASSLGGQAYEQYF	TGTGCCAGCAGCTTGGGGGGACAGGCCTACGAGCAGTACTTC
TRBV7-9	TRBJ1-2	NA	NA	CASSFETGHYGYTF	TGTGCCAGCAGCTTTGAGACAGGACACTATGGCTACACCTTC
TRBV28	TRBJ1-5	NA	NA	CASSALPVNQPQHF	TGTGCCAGCAGTGCTTTACCCGTCAATCAGCCCCAGCATTTT
TRBV6-5	TRBJ1-4	NA	NA	CASRPQGTTNEKLFF	TGTGCCAGCAGACCACAGGGAACAACTAATGAAAAACTGTTTTTT
TRBV4-3	TRBJ1-3	TRBD1	NA	CASSQDRASGNTIYF	TGCGCCAGCAGCCAGGACAGGGCCTCTGGAAACACCATATATTTT
TRBV29-1	TRBJ1-2	NA	NA	CSVDSGGYGYTF	TGCAGCGTTGATTCAGGTGGCTATGGCTACACCTTC
TRBV5-5	TRBJ2-7	NA	NA	CASSLGGGSYEQYF	TGTGCCAGCAGCTTGGGGGGCGGGTCCTACGAGCAGTACTTC
TRBV29-1	TRBJ1-2	TRBD1	once	CSVGTGDFGYTF	TGCAGCGTTGGGACAGGCGATTTTGGCTACACCTTC
TRBV4-3	TRBJ2-3	NA	once	CASSPRSALTDTQYF	TGCGCCAGCAGCCCGAGATCGGCCCTCACAGATACGCAGTATTTT
TRBV5-1	TRBJ1-2	NA	NA	CASSLQGVYGYTF	TGCGCCAGCAGCTTACAGGGTGTCTATGGCTACACCTTC
TRBV4-3	TRBJ2-1	TRBD1	NA	CASSQTGFPYNEQFF	TGCGCCAGCAGCCAGACAGGGTTTCCCTACAATGAGCAGTTCTTC
TRBV6-7	TRBJ2-1	NA	NA	CASSYSGAHFEQFF	TGTGCCAGCAGTTACTCGGGCGCGCACTTTGAGCAGTTCTTC
TRBV5-8	TRBJ2-4	NA	once	CASTQREAAQYF	TGTGCCAGCACCCAGAGGGAGGCGGCTCAGTACTTC
TRBV2	TRBJ1-5	NA	NA	CASSEQGRRNQPQHF	TGTGCCAGCAGTGAGCAGGGCCGAAGGAATCAGCCCCAGCATTTT
TRBV18	TRBJ2-5	TRBD2	NA	CASSRLAGALQETQYF	TGTGCCAGTTCCCGACTAGCGGGGGCCCTCCAAGAGACCCAGTACTTC
TRBV28	TRBJ1-2	NA	NA	CASSWIGGPDGYTF	TGTGCCAGCAGTTGGATCGGGGGGCCTGACGGCTACACCTTC
TRBV28	TRBJ2-7	NA	few	CASSLRNGAYEQYF	TGTGCCAGCAGTTTACGTAACGGTGCCTACGAGCAGTACTTC
TRBV11-2	TRBJ1-1	TRBD1	NA	CASRAAGGFTPEAFF	TGTGCCAGCAGAGCCGCAGGGGGCTTTACTCCTGAAGCTTTCTTT
TRBV2	TRBJ2-7	TRBD1	NA	CASTQQGTGLAVEQYF	TGTGCCAGCACTCAACAAGGGACAGGGTTAGCAGTCGAGCAGTACTTC
TRBV19	TRBJ1-1	NA	once	CASSSRDLYTEAFF	TGTGCCAGCTCGAGCCGGGACTTATACACTGAAGCTTTCTTT
TRBV7-6	TRBJ2-7	TRBD1	NA	CASSLSPHRDSPYEQYF	TGTGCCAGCAGCTTAAGCCCCCATCGGGACAGCCCCTACGAGCAGTACTTC
TRBV5-6	TRBJ1-5	NA	NA	CASSLVGQPQHF	TGTGCCAGCAGCCTGGTTGGTCAGCCCCAGCATTTT
TRBV6-5	TRBJ1-1	NA	NA	CASSYGASNTEAFF	TGTGCCAGCAGTTACGGCGCCTCGAACACTGAAGCTTTCTTT
TRBV2	TRBJ1-1	NA	NA	CASSAVEAFF	TGTGCCAGCAGTGCAGTTGAAGCTTTCTTT
TRBV7-2	TRBJ1-1	TRBD1	NA	CASSPDRGGHTEAFF	TGTGCCAGCAGCCCCGACAGGGGGGGACACACTGAAGCTTTCTTT
TRBV7-9	TRBJ2-2	TRBD2	NA	CASIPLAGGSTGELFF	TGTGCCAGCATTCCGCTAGCGGGCGGATCCACCGGGGAGCTGTTTTTT
TRBV7-9	TRBJ1-3	NA	NA	CASSLIGAGNTIYF	TGTGCCAGCAGCTTAATAGGGGCGGGAAACACCATATATTTT
TRBV19	TRBJ1-2	TRBD1	NA	CASRDTGDYGYTF	TGTGCCAGTAGAGACACAGGGGACTATGGCTACACCTTC
TRBV7-2	TRBJ2-2	TRBD2	NA	CASSLAPTASGGLGELFF	TGTGCCAGCAGCTTAGCTCCGACCGCCAGCGGGGGTCTCGGGGAGCTGTTTTTT
TRBV6-1	TRBJ1-1	TRBD1	NA	CASSDPGQADTEAFF	TGTGCCAGCAGTGACCCGGGACAGGCGGACACTGAAGCTTTCTTT
TRBV7-6	TRBJ2-1	NA	NA	CASSSSPRDTNEQFF	TGTGCCAGCAGCTCTAGCCCACGAGACACCAATGAGCAGTTCTTC
TRBV6-6	TRBJ1-2	TRBD1	NA	CASSPLGQGASYGYTF	TGTGCCAGCAGTCCTCTTGGACAGGGGGCTAGCTATGGCTACACCTTC
TRBV27	TRBJ1-6	NA	NA	CASSLGRNSPLHF	TGTGCCAGCAGTTTGGGTCGAAATTCACCCCTCCACTTT
TRBV30	TRBJ1-5	NA	NA	CAWTGGNNQPQHF	TGTGCCTGGACGGGGGGGAACAATCAGCCCCAGCATTTT
TRBV4-1	TRBJ2-2	NA	once	CASSQPLTAGEDTGELFF	TGCGCCAGCAGCCAACCTTTAACGGCAGGGGAGGACACCGGGGAGCTGTTTTTT
TRBV15	TRBJ1-5	NA	NA	CATSRDMGGQPQHF	TGTGCCACCAGCAGAGATATGGGGGGTCAGCCCCAGCATTTT
TRBV12-5	TRBJ1-2	NA	NA	CASGLVPGNYGYTF	TGTGCTAGTGGTTTGGTCCCAGGGAACTATGGCTACACCTTC
TRBV21-1	TRBJ2-3	NA	NA	CAIDSCGGDLTDTQYF	TGTGCCATCGATTCGTGCGGGGGGGACCTCACAGATACGCAGTATTTT
TRBV11-2	TRBJ2-7	TRBD2	NA	CASSLGTSGYEQYF	TGTGCCAGCAGCTTGGGGACTAGCGGCTACGAGCAGTACTTC
TRBV9	TRBJ1-3	NA	NA	CASSATGQGNTIYF	TGTGCCAGCAGCGCAACGGGACAAGGAAACACCATATATTTT
TRBV9	TRBJ1-1	NA	NA	CASSVAPEHYTEAFF	TGTGCCAGCAGCGTAGCCCCGGAGCATTACACTGAAGCTTTCTTT
TRBV9	TRBJ2-3	TRBD2	NA	CASSVSSGGAITDTQYF	TGTGCCAGCAGCGTATCTAGCGGGGGGGCAATTACAGATACGCAGTATTTT